One sample yielded the 6 T cell receptor beta chains listed below, sequenced in a study of shared clonotypes between healthy human individuals. Assay used: immunoSEQ multiplex PCR; TCRdb lists only in-frame clones, some missing. The table lists some 2,000,000 clones, 95% of them singletons. The sequenced material came from naive CD4+ T cells sorted from blood. The subset is: CD45RA+ positively selected. These TCRs come from a man aged 18 to 30 in good health.

The chain combines TRBV2 with TRBJ1-6; D not resolved. The V gene's germline CDR1 is SNHLY and CDR2 FYNNEI. The CDR3 is 12 residues long. V shed 9 bases and J shed 12 bases, with 15 bases lying between them. CDR3 sequence (DNA): TGTGCCAGTATCGGAGTATTCGGACCCCTCCACTTT. As protein: CASIGVFGPLHF.

The rearrangement joins TRBV2 to TRBJ1-2, with D unresolved. V was shortened by 7 bases and J by 8 bases, with 14 bases between the two germline ends. The germline gives CDR1 SNHLY, CDR2 FYNNEI. The CDR3 has 12 amino acids. The chain's CDR3 is CASTDGIGGYTF. Written as DNA, the CDR3 is TGTGCCAGCACTGACGGGATTGGCGGCTACACCTTC.

The chain recombines TRBV7-6 with TRBJ1-5; unclear D gene. The V and J ends lost 2 bases and 0 bases respectively, with 5 bases between them. Germline lookup yields CDR1 SGHVS and CDR2 FNYEAQ. The CDR3 is 14 residues long. CDR3 sequence (DNA): TGTGCCAGCAGCTTAATAGATAGCAATCAGCCCCAGCATTTT. Residues: CASSLIDSNQPQHF.

This clone was counted many times. The chain is built from TRBV28 and TRBJ2-7; a possible D gene is TRBD1 (6 bases). The CDR3 contains 15 residues. V was trimmed by 3 bases and J by 6 bases, leaving 18 bases between them. Germline V gene data show CDR1 as MDHEN and CDR2 as SYDVKM. The CDR3 coding sequence is TGTGCCAGCAGTTTGGTTGGCCAGGGGAACTGCGAGCAGTACTTC. It is translated as CASSLVGQGNCEQYF.

The chain employs TRBV10-3 and TRBJ1-2; D uncertain. Trimming removed 1 base at V and 5 bases at J, with 14 bases between. The CDR3 has 15 residues. Germline V CDR1 and CDR2: ENHRY, SYGVKD. The DNA of the CDR3 is TGTGCCATCAGTGAGTTGGCGACAAACCGTTATGGCTACACCTTC. This gives the protein CAISELATNRYGYTF.

Remarks on this clone: This sample includes further DNA sequences coding for the same CDR3. The chain links TRBV28 to TRBJ2-2; tentatively, D is TRBD1 (5 bases). Germline assignment: CDR1 MDHEN and CDR2 SYDVKM. The CDR3 consists of 12 residues. The V gene lost 3 bases and the J gene lost 6 bases, with 5 bases spanning the gap. The CDR3 nucleotides read TGTGCCAGCAGTTTCAGGGCCGGGGAGCTGTTTTTT. Encoded protein: CASSFRAGELFF. Combining the CDR3 with reference TRBV28 and TRBJ2-2 gives the whole variable domain DVKVTQSSRYLVKRTGEKVFLECVQDMDHENMFWYRQDPGLGLRLIYFSYDVKMKEKGDIPEGYSVSREKKERFSLILESASTNQTSMYLCASSFRAGELFFGEGSRLTVL.